This T cell receptor (beta chain) stems from a study of blood T cell repertoires in COVID-19. Methods used by the authors: Reference gene primers were amplified, and this amplification served to estimate nucleated cell counts. The repertoire was sequenced with immunoSEQ multiplex PCR; TCRdb's copy has only in-frame clones and lacks some. V, J and clone size derive from that table, while D and trimming were established from the DNA sequence. In the table there are 250,000 to 350,000 clones, about nine tenths of which are singletons. CDR1 is SGHTA and CDR2 is FQGNSA in the germline V gene. The CDR3 totals 16 residues. V lost 5 bases and J 5 bases, leaving 16 bases between the germline ends.

The J gene is TRBJ1-6, the V gene TRBV7-2; D is undetermined. Sequenced input: peripheral blood. This sequence was found in a woman aged 55-69 years with acute or convalescent COVID-19. CDR3 in amino acids: CASSPPGAGDNSPLHF. In nucleotides, the CDR3 is TGTGCCAGCAGCCCCCCAGGTGCCGGTGATAATTCACCCCTCCACTTT.